These T cell receptor beta chains were read from a single sample in a study of Graves' ophthalmopathy and Graves' hyperthyroidism. TCRdb used MiXCR to reprocess the multiplex PCR reads, holding one entry per CDR3 protein. The repertoire consists of 450,000 or so distinct CDR3 sequences, with under 15% occurring once and the leading ten covering approximately 9.8%. The sample consisted of blood. The receptors were sampled from a woman in her thirties with Graves' ophthalmopathy. Both conserved end residues are part of each CDR3. The D gene is left open where the match is weak. Where a row states a size, it is once, few, many or the class of an expanded clone; other rows omit it.

size: few; V: TRBV7-9; J: TRBJ2-1; D: .; CDR3: CASSPEDGPPRNEQFF; DNA: TGTGCCAGCAGCCCCGAGGACGGGCCTCCGCGGAATGAGCAGTTCTTC
size: many; V: TRBV20-1; J: TRBJ2-7; D: .; CDR3: CSASIPLEQYF; DNA: TGCAGTGCTTCCATTCCCCTCGAGCAGTACTTC
size: many; V: TRBV28; J: TRBJ2-7; D: TRBD2; CDR3: CASISGMNYEQYF; DNA: TGTGCCAGCATTAGCGGGATGAACTACGAGCAGTACTTC
size: .; V: TRBV28; J: TRBJ1-5; D: TRBD1; CDR3: CASSSWDSEYSNQPQHF; DNA: TGTGCCAGCAGTTCCTGGGACAGCGAATATAGCAATCAGCCCCAGCATTTT
size: .; V: TRBV13; J: TRBJ1-1; D: TRBD1; CDR3: CASSPGEDRGTEAFF; DNA: TGTGCCAGCAGCCCTGGAGAGGACAGGGGGACTGAAGCTTTCTTT
size: many; V: TRBV11-2; J: TRBJ1-2; D: .; CDR3: CASSSPGWDVYGYTF; DNA: TGTGCCAGCAGCTCCCCTGGATGGGATGTCTATGGCTACACCTTC
size: many; V: TRBV5-1; J: TRBJ2-7; D: TRBD1; CDR3: CASSLRTGGSIFPSEQYF; DNA: TGCGCCAGCAGCTTGCGGACAGGGGGCTCGATTTTTCCCAGCGAGCAGTACTTC
size: many; V: TRBV27; J: TRBJ2-5; D: .; CDR3: CASSLQGPNPSSETQYF; DNA: TGTGCCAGCAGTCTGCAGGGGCCCAACCCCTCCAGTGAGACCCAGTACTTC
size: many; V: TRBV28; J: TRBJ1-2; D: .; CDR3: CASWASVSGTLGYTF; DNA: TGTGCCAGCTGGGCCTCCGTGTCAGGGACTCTTGGCTACACCTTC
size: many; V: TRBV11-2; J: TRBJ1-2; D: .; CDR3: CASSLFTGYGYTF; DNA: TGTGCCAGCAGCTTATTTACGGGTTATGGCTACACCTTC
size: many; V: TRBV10-3; J: TRBJ1-2; D: TRBD1; CDR3: CAIRERQGNYGYTF; DNA: TGTGCCATCAGAGAAAGACAGGGGAATTATGGCTACACCTTC
size: many; V: TRBV27; J: TRBJ1-2; D: .; CDR3: CASTSGGYGYTF; DNA: TGTGCCAGCACCTCTGGGGGCTATGGCTACACCTTC
size: many; V: TRBV12-3/TRBV12-4; J: TRBJ1-1; D: .; CDR3: CASSSNKNTEAFF; DNA: TGTGCCAGCAGTTCTAACAAGAACACTGAAGCTTTCTTT
size: many; V: TRBV4-2; J: TRBJ1-2; D: .; CDR3: CASSQDLLTQFNYGYTF; DNA: TGTGCCAGCAGCCAAGACCTCCTGACGCAATTTAACTATGGCTACACCTTC
size: many; V: TRBV5-1; J: TRBJ1-1; D: TRBD1; CDR3: CASSDSPTGGEAFF; DNA: TGCGCCAGCAGCGATTCCCCGACAGGGGGTGAAGCTTTCTTT
size: .; V: TRBV4-1; J: TRBJ2-7; D: .; CDR3: CASSHGRGPYEQYF; DNA: TGCGCCAGCAGCCATGGCAGGGGCCCCTACGAGCAGTACTTC
size: many; V: TRBV12-3/TRBV12-4; J: TRBJ1-2; D: TRBD1; CDR3: CASSSDRAYGYTF; DNA: TGTGCCAGCAGCTCCGACAGGGCCTATGGCTACACCTTC
size: once; V: TRBV12-3/TRBV12-4; J: TRBJ2-7; D: .; CDR3: CASRSTDYEQYF; DNA: TGTGCCAGCAGGTCGACAGATTACGAGCAGTACTTC
size: many; V: TRBV20-1; J: TRBJ1-1; D: .; CDR3: CSASAGVMNTEAFF; DNA: TGCAGTGCTAGCGCAGGGGTCATGAACACTGAAGCTTTCTTT
size: few; V: TRBV12-3/TRBV12-4; J: TRBJ1-3; D: .; CDR3: CASSLFLGLSSGNTIYF; DNA: TGTGCCAGCAGTTTATTTCTGGGACTGAGCTCTGGAAACACCATATATTTT
size: many; V: TRBV10-3; J: TRBJ1-1; D: .; CDR3: CAISESSRGNTEAFF; DNA: TGTGCCATCAGTGAGTCGAGTAGGGGGAACACTGAAGCTTTCTTT
size: many; V: TRBV2; J: TRBJ1-5; D: TRBD1; CDR3: CASSVDRGNQPQHF; DNA: TGTGCCAGCAGTGTGGACAGGGGTAATCAGCCCCAGCATTTT
size: once; V: TRBV19; J: TRBJ1-2; D: TRBD1; CDR3: CASSIYGTGVGYTF; DNA: TGTGCCAGTAGTATTTACGGGACAGGGGTAGGCTACACCTTC
size: many; V: TRBV6-5; J: TRBJ2-7; D: TRBD2; CDR3: CASSYRPTSHEQYF; DNA: TGTGCCAGCAGTTACCGTCCGACTAGCCACGAGCAGTACTTC
size: few; V: TRBV7-8; J: TRBJ2-2; D: TRBD1; CDR3: CASSPNRGTLGVGELFF; DNA: TGTGCCAGCAGCCCTAACAGGGGGACCTTAGGGGTCGGGGAGCTGTTTTTT
size: many; V: TRBV6-1; J: TRBJ1-3; D: TRBD1; CDR3: CASSERTGSAGNTIYF; DNA: TGTGCCAGCAGTGAGCGGACAGGGAGTGCTGGAAACACCATATATTTT
size: .; V: TRBV4-2; J: TRBJ2-7; D: .; CDR3: CASSQGGDYEQYF; DNA: TGTGCCAGCAGCCAAGGGGGGGACTACGAGCAGTACTTC
size: few; V: TRBV3-1; J: TRBJ2-7; D: .; CDR3: CASSQDLIWQGKNEQYF; DNA: TGTGCCAGCAGCCAAGATCTTATATGGCAGGGGAAGAACGAGCAGTACTTC
size: many; V: TRBV12-5; J: TRBJ1-3; D: .; CDR3: CASGFAGTPQDTIYF; DNA: TGTGCTAGTGGTTTCGCCGGGACGCCGCAGGACACCATATATTTT
size: many; V: TRBV6-1; J: TRBJ2-7; D: .; CDR3: CASSVESVAYEQYF; DNA: TGTGCCAGCAGTGTGGAGTCGGTTGCCTACGAGCAGTACTTC
size: many; V: TRBV28; J: TRBJ1-2; D: TRBD1; CDR3: CASSLTGEWGYTF; DNA: TGTGCCAGCAGTTTGACAGGGGAGTGGGGCTACACCTTC
size: many; V: TRBV12-3/TRBV12-4; J: TRBJ2-5; D: .; CDR3: CASSPDWSGETQYF; DNA: TGTGCCAGCAGTCCAGACTGGAGCGGAGAGACCCAGTACTTC
size: many; V: TRBV30; J: TRBJ1-1; D: .; CDR3: CAWMGQGWAEAFF; DNA: TGTGCCTGGATGGGGCAGGGGTGGGCTGAAGCTTTCTTT
size: .; V: TRBV30; J: TRBJ2-7; D: .; CDR3: CAWGVGGYEQYF; DNA: TGTGCCTGGGGTGTCGGGGGCTACGAGCAGTACTTC
size: few; V: TRBV30; J: TRBJ1-1; D: .; CDR3: CAWRPRGNTEAFF; DNA: TGTGCCTGGAGACCCAGGGGGAACACTGAAGCTTTCTTT
size: many; V: TRBV6-1; J: TRBJ2-7; D: .; CDR3: CASNRGLPSYEQYF; DNA: TGTGCCAGCAATCGGGGTCTACCATCCTACGAGCAGTACTTC
size: many; V: TRBV15; J: TRBJ2-7; D: TRBD1; CDR3: CATSRETGPAYEQYF; DNA: TGTGCCACCAGCAGAGAGACAGGGCCGGCCTACGAGCAGTACTTC
size: many; V: TRBV28; J: TRBJ1-5; D: .; CDR3: CASSPSRGISNQPQHF; DNA: TGTGCCAGCAGTCCCAGTCGTGGAATTAGCAATCAGCCCCAGCATTTT
size: many; V: TRBV12-3/TRBV12-4; J: TRBJ1-1; D: .; CDR3: CASSFGSSRYRNTEAFF; DNA: TGTGCCAGCAGTTTCGGGAGTTCCCGCTACCGTAACACTGAAGCTTTCTTT
size: .; V: TRBV11-2; J: TRBJ2-7; D: TRBD2; CDR3: CASSLGGTSGSPYEQYF; DNA: TGTGCCAGCAGCTTAGGGGGGACTAGCGGGTCCCCCTACGAGCAGTACTTC
size: many; V: TRBV9; J: TRBJ1-2; D: .; CDR3: CASSVGSGTGYTF; DNA: TGTGCCAGCAGCGTAGGGTCAGGGACTGGCTACACCTTC
size: .; V: TRBV27; J: TRBJ2-2; D: TRBD1; CDR3: CASSVTGLRTGELFF; DNA: TGTGCCAGCAGTGTGACAGGGTTAAGAACCGGGGAGCTGTTTTTT
size: .; V: TRBV12-3/TRBV12-4; J: TRBJ1-1; D: TRBD1; CDR3: CASRGGGQGYTEAFF; DNA: TGTGCCAGCAGGGGTGGGGGACAGGGGTACACTGAAGCTTTCTTT
size: .; V: TRBV3-1; J: TRBJ1-5; D: .; CDR3: CASSQKQGWGNQPQHF; DNA: TGTGCCAGCAGCCAAAAACAGGGTTGGGGCAATCAGCCCCAGCATTTT
size: many; V: TRBV6-1; J: TRBJ1-5; D: .; CDR3: CASTFGLPGSNQPQHF; DNA: TGTGCCAGCACATTTGGCCTGCCGGGAAGCAATCAGCCCCAGCATTTT
size: many; V: TRBV11-2; J: TRBJ1-1; D: .; CDR3: CASRKGGSTEAFF; DNA: TGTGCCAGCAGAAAGGGGGGAAGCACTGAAGCTTTCTTT
size: many; V: TRBV12-3/TRBV12-4; J: TRBJ1-6; D: .; CDR3: CASSPGGGPNSPLHF; DNA: TGTGCCAGCAGCCCCGGGGGGGGGCCTAATTCACCCCTCCACTTT
size: few; V: TRBV4-1; J: TRBJ1-2; D: TRBD1; CDR3: CASSQQGQGRVYGYTF; DNA: TGCGCCAGCAGCCAACAGGGACAGGGTCGTGTCTATGGCTACACCTTC
size: many; V: TRBV5-1; J: TRBJ1-5; D: .; CDR3: CASSLGAASNQPQHF; DNA: TGCGCCAGCAGCTTGGGGGCAGCAAGCAATCAGCCCCAGCATTTT
size: .; V: TRBV11-2; J: TRBJ2-7; D: TRBD2; CDR3: CASSLPQLLAGIPYEGQYF; DNA: TGTGCCAGCAGCCTCCCCCAATTACTAGCGGGGATACCCTACGAAGGGCAGTACTTC
size: .; V: TRBV18; J: TRBJ2-5; D: TRBD1; CDR3: CASSPISDRALGTQYF; DNA: TGTGCCAGCTCACCAATCTCGGACAGGGCCTTGGGAACCCAGTACTTC
size: .; V: TRBV7-9; J: TRBJ2-7; D: .; CDR3: CASIPGDYGYEQYF; DNA: TGTGCCAGCATCCCAGGGGATTACGGCTACGAGCAGTACTTC
size: few; V: TRBV12-3/TRBV12-4; J: TRBJ2-7; D: .; CDR3: CASSSLGGPYEQYF; DNA: TGTGCCAGCAGCTCCCTAGGGGGGCCCTACGAGCAGTACTTC